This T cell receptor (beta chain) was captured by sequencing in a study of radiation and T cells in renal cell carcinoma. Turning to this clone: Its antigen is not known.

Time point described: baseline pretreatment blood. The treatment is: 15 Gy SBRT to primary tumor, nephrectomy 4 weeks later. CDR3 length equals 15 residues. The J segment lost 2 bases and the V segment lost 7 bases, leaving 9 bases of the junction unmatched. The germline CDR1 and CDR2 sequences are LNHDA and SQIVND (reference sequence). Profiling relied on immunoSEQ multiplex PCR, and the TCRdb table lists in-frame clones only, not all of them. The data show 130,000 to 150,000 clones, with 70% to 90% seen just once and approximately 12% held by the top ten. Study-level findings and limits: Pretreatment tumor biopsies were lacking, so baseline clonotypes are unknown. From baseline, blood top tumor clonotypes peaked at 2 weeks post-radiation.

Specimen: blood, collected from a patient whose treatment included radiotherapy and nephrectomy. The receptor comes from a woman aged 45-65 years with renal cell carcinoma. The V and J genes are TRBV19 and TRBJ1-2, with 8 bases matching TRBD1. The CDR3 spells CASISPWTGNYGYTF. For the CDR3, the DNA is TGTGCCAGTATTTCCCCGTGGACAGGGAACTATGGCTACACCTTC.